This entry is about one T cell receptor (beta chain). The antigen is unknown. The sample originates from a study of cytotoxic CD8 clonotypes in ibrutinib-treated CLL. In the study overall: Approximately 25 partial and 2 complete responses; at median about 63 months, about 14 remitted, approximately 12 progressed. Findings of the study overall: In comparison with age-matched healthy donors, baseline clonality was higher and tracked circulating CD8+ T-cell counts. Higher clonality was seen at ibrutinib response and a return toward baseline at progression.

Assay used: immunoSEQ multiplex PCR; TCRdb lists only in-frame clones, some missing. The sample lists 35,000 to 50,000 clones; roughly 69% were seen once. Germline V lookup: CDR1 SGHRS, CDR2 YFSETQ. Trimming cost V 0 bases and J 1 base, with 7 bases left between them. CDR3 length: 15 residues. Cryopreserved PBMCs were the source of around 1.8 micrograms of genomic DNA, which went to TCR beta libraries. The origin of this receptor is a human donor with chronic lymphocytic leukemia. The sequences come from PBMCs, collected after 12 months of ibrutinib treatment. The chain is built from TRBV5-1 and TRBJ1-4; no clear D gene. The CDR3 DNA sequence: TGCGCCAGCAGCTTGGGACGGGGAACTAATGAAAAACTGTTTTTT. Translating it yields CASSLGRGTNEKLFF.